The 15 T cell receptor beta chains reported below all come from one sample, sequenced in a study of beta chain features in type 1 diabetes. Regarding the study as a whole: The study found moderately but significantly shorter TCRB CDR3s in all four CD4+ subsets of Type 1 diabetes patients.

All of the isolated RNA was reverse transcribed, so expressed TCRB transcripts were sequenced. TCRdb keeps only in-frame clones here, not all; method: immunoSEQ multiplex PCR. This sample has a few hundred thousand clones; roughly 20% occur once, and the top ten carry more than 0.025%. For these TCRs, the target antigens are not known. The source material was naive CD4+ T cells from blood. These receptors originate from a woman aged 40 to 50 with type 1 diabetes.

This chain joins TRBV18 and TRBJ1-1; D not resolved. Trimming stripped 6 bases from V and 0 bases from J, with 14 bases between. The germline V gene encodes CDR1 KGHSH and CDR2 LQKENI. The CDR3 length is 15 residues. The CDR3 reads CASSERSNMNTEAFF. CDR3 sequence (DNA): TGTGCCAGCTCGGAAAGGAGCAATATGAACACTGAAGCTTTCTTT.

This clone was counted only a few times. The CDR3 protein is CSVRTGGSQPQHF. The CDR3 DNA sequence: TGCAGCGTTCGGACAGGGGGATCTCAGCCCCAGCATTTT. The gene calls are TRBV29-1 and TRBJ1-5; TRBD1 aligns across 10 bases. Losses at the gene ends were 5 bases for V and 6 bases for J; bases not matched to a gene: 4. Germline V CDR1 and CDR2: SQVTM, ANQGSEA. The CDR3 totals 13 residues.

This sequence joins TRBV15 and TRBJ2-7, with TRBD2 identical over 8 bases. This CDR3 region has 14 residues. Germline trimming cut 4 bases from V and 6 bases from J; bases unmatched to any gene: 8. CDR1 is LNHNV, CDR2 YYDKDF, per germline (reference sequence). The CDR3, as DNA: TGTGCCACCAGCAAGGAAGCGGGAGTGGCCGAGCAGTACTTC. Its translation is CATSKEAGVAEQYF.

This chain uses TRBV4-3 with TRBJ2-5; perhaps TRBD2 as D (5 bases). The CDR3 is 14 residues long. V lost 1 base and J lost 2, with 8 bases in between. The germline CDR1 and CDR2 sequences are LGHNA and YSLEER. CDR3 sequence (DNA): TGCGCCAGCAGCCAAGTAACGGGACAAGAGACCCAGTACTTC. Amino acid sequence: CASSQVTGQETQYF.

V gene TRBV5-1 combines with J gene TRBJ2-1; 9 positions match TRBD1. The CDR3 runs to 16 residues. J gave up 4 bases and V 0 bases, and 5 bases lay outside the gene matches. CDR1 is SGHRS, CDR2 YFSETQ, per germline. The CDR3 nucleotides are TGCGCCAGCAGCTTGGGATGGGGACAGGGTTACAATGAGCAGTTCTTC. Protein sequence: CASSLGWGQGYNEQFF.

This chain links TRBV7-9 with TRBJ2-5; weak D call: TRBD2 (6 bases). This CDR3 region has 15 residues. Germline V gives CDR1 SEHNR, CDR2 FQNEAQ (reference sequence). Trimming stripped 0 bases from V and 2 bases from J, with 10 bases between. The CDR3 nucleotides are TGTGCCAGCAGCTTAGCCGTGGGGGGACAAGAGACCCAGTACTTC. Translation gives CASSLAVGGQETQYF.

The sample holds a few counts of this clone. CDR3 in amino acids: CSAERRGGYTF. CDR3 sequence (DNA): TGCAGTGCTGAGAGGCGGGGAGGCTACACCTTC. The chain couples TRBV20-1 to TRBJ1-2; D remains ambiguous. V gave up 5 bases and J gave up 8 bases, with 12 bases separating them. Germline CDR1 reads DFQATT; CDR2 reads SNEGSKA (reference sequence). The CDR3 runs to 11 residues.

The CDR3 DNA sequence: TGCGCCAGCAGCCAAGATCAAGGAGGGGACTATGGCTACACCTTC. Its translation: CASSQDQGGDYGYTF. This chain connects TRBV4-3 to TRBJ1-2; TRBD1 might be the D (5 bases). Germline loops: CDR1 LGHNA, CDR2 YSLEER. The V and J ends lost 0 bases and 3 bases respectively, with 11 bases between them. This CDR3 region has 15 residues.

This clone has more than one count but fewer than ten. This chain links TRBV14 with TRBJ1-2, with D unclear. Germline V gene lookup returns CDR1 SGHDN and CDR2 FVKESK. The CDR3 has 13 residues. Trimming took 5 bases from V and 5 from J, leaving 12 bases between them. The CDR3 DNA sequence: TGTGCCAGCAGCTACGGGAGGGCGTATGGCTACACCTTC. It codes for CASSYGRAYGYTF.

This clone has only a few counts. The rearrangement links TRBV5-1 to TRBJ1-1; the D gene is possibly TRBD1 (5 bases). The CDR3 totals 14 residues. CDR1 is SGHRS, CDR2 YFSETQ, per germline. Trimming removed 4 bases from V and 0 bases from J, with 10 bases in between. The CDR3 loop reads CASSPTELNTEAFF. CDR3 in DNA: TGCGCCAGCAGCCCGACAGAGTTGAACACTGAAGCTTTCTTT. The variable domain in full, completed from reference TRBV5-1 and TRBJ1-1, reads KAGVTQTPRYLIKTRGQQVTLSCSPISGHRSVSWYQQTPGQGLQFLFEYFSETQRNKGNFPGRFSGRQFSNSRSEMNVSTLELGDSALYLCASSPTELNTEAFFGQGTRLTVV.

The rearrangement links TRBV2 to TRBJ1-1, with 7 bases that match TRBD1. In germline, CDR1 is SNHLY, CDR2 FYNNEI. The J segment lost 0 bases and the V segment lost 8 bases, leaving 3 bases of the junction unmatched. This CDR3 region has 13 residues. CDR3 protein: CASWGQLNTEAFF. The CDR3 DNA sequence: TGTGCCAGCTGGGGACAGCTGAACACTGAAGCTTTCTTT.

This clone has just a few counts. V gene TRBV6-5 combines with J gene TRBJ2-7; 9 positions agree with TRBD1. Trimming took 5 bases from V and 4 from J; bases not matched to a gene: 9. CDR3 length: 15 residues. CDR1 is MNHEY and CDR2 is SVGAGI in the germline V gene. The CDR3 reads CASSPLGQGSYEQYF. The CDR3 DNA reads as TGTGCCAGCAGTCCCCTGGGACAGGGCAGTTACGAGCAGTACTTC.

The rearrangement links TRBV7-9 to TRBJ1-2; D is perhaps TRBD1 (5 bases). Germline loops: CDR1 SEHNR, CDR2 FQNEAQ (reference sequence). This CDR3 is built from 14 residues. V lost 0 bases, J lost 4 bases, and 9 bases lay in between. CDR3 sequence: CASSLAQGGYGYTF. The DNA for the CDR3 is TGTGCCAGCAGCTTAGCCCAGGGAGGCTATGGCTACACCTTC.

This chain joins TRBV11-2 and TRBJ1-1; D perhaps matches TRBD1 (6 bases). V lost 4 bases and J 0 bases, leaving 12 bases between the germline ends. Per the germline V gene, CDR1 is SGHAT and CDR2 is FQNNGV. This CDR3 has 15 amino acids. The CDR3 loop is CASSSQGQLNTEAFF. CDR3 bases: TGTGCCAGCAGCTCCCAAGGACAGCTGAACACTGAAGCTTTCTTT.

The CDR3 spells CASSPSVAGGIGAFF. For the CDR3, the DNA is TGTGCCAGCAGCCCGTCCGTGGCAGGGGGGATAGGGGCTTTCTTT. V usage is TRBV5-6 and J usage is TRBJ1-1; 7 bases are a match to TRBD1. The junction had 17 bases not matched to a gene; V was cut back by 4 bases and J by 11 bases. Germline V gene lookup returns CDR1 SGHDT and CDR2 YYEEEE. The CDR3 sequence is 15 residues long.